This T cell receptor (beta chain) comes out of a study of cytotoxic CD8 clonotypes in ibrutinib-treated CLL. Per the germline V gene, CDR1 is GTSNPN and CDR2 is SVGIG (reference sequence). The V end lost 3 bases, the J end lost 8 bases, and 10 bases lay between the germline ends. This CDR3 region has 11 residues. This clone was seen a few times. Produced via immunoSEQ multiplex PCR; TCRdb's table is partial and in-frame only. Among approximately 97,000 clones listed, 60% to 80% were seen once. The V call is TRBV30, the J call TRBJ1-1; a weak D match, TRBD1 (5 bases). This sequence was found in a human donor with chronic lymphocytic leukemia. The starting material was PBMCs, obtained after 24 months of ibrutinib treatment. CDR3 sequence: CAWRWDSEAFF. CDR3 DNA sequence: TGTGCCTGGAGGTGGGACTCAGAAGCTTTCTTT.